This passage covers 9 T cell receptor beta chains from one sample sequenced in a study of cytomegalovirus exposure and HLA in healthy donors. Researchers ran the PCR with 60 Vbeta and 13 Jbeta primers. Libraries were prepared by immunoSEQ multiplex PCR; TCRdb keeps only in-frame clonotypes and omits some of them. The repertoire includes about 120,000 clones, over 8% of them detected once, and less than 4% sits in the top ten. The sample consisted of PBMCs. These receptors all come from a man aged 25-40 years in good health and CMV-seronegative.

J is TRBJ1-1 and V is TRBV11-1; D perhaps matches TRBD1 (6 bases). Germline V gives CDR1 SGHAT, CDR2 FQDESV (reference sequence). The CDR3 runs to 13 residues. Trimming took off 5 bases at V and 1 base at J, with 8 bases between the two ends. The CDR3 coding sequence is TGTGCCAGCAGCCTACAGGGGAACACTGAAGCTTTCTTT. It is translated as CASSLQGNTEAFF.

The rearrangement uses TRBV19 and TRBJ1-4; 7 positions agree with TRBD1. Germline CDR1 is LNHDA and CDR2 is SQIVND (reference sequence). There are 16 residues in the CDR3. Trimming cost V 6 bases and J 2 bases; bases outside gene matches: 9. This CDR3 is CASSTRKGATNEKLFF. For the CDR3, the DNA is TGTGCCAGTAGCACTCGCAAGGGGGCGACTAATGAAAAACTGTTTTTT.

The rearrangement joins TRBV28 to TRBJ2-5; 9 positions agree with TRBD1. CDR3 length equals 13 residues. Germline CDR1 is MDHEN and CDR2 is SYDVKM. With V trimmed by 6 bases and J by 3 bases, 2 bases remained unmatched. CDR3 bases: TGTGCCAGCAGCCGGACAGGGGAAGAGACCCAGTACTTC. This sequence encodes CASSRTGEETQYF.

The rearrangement links TRBV6-5 to TRBJ1-5; 7 positions match TRBD1. The CDR3 is made up of 13 amino acids. From germline, CDR1 is MNHEY and CDR2 SVGAGI. Trimming removed 10 bases from V and 7 bases from J; junction bases left unmatched: 10. CDR3 protein: CATWTGPGQPQHF. In nucleotides, the CDR3 is TGTGCCACCTGGACAGGCCCAGGGCAGCCCCAGCATTTT.

The sample holds a few counts of this clone. The CDR3 bases are TGTGCTAGTGGTTCGGGACAATCTCTCTCTGGAAACACCATATATTTT. As protein: CASGSGQSLSGNTIYF. The rearrangement joins TRBV12-5 to TRBJ1-3, with a weak D call TRBD1 (6 bases). Germline V CDR1 and CDR2: LGHNT, FRNRAP. V was trimmed by 4 bases and J by 0 bases, leaving 13 bases between them. The CDR3 is 16 residues long.

The V and J genes are TRBV5-6 and TRBJ2-5, with D hard to call. CDR1 and CDR2 from the germline V gene are SGHDT and YYEEEE. Trimming shortened V by 1 base and J by 5 bases, and 3 bases separated the two germline ends. The CDR3 loop spans 11 amino acids. The DNA for the CDR3 is TGTGCCAGCAGCTTGCGGGAGACCCAGTACTTC. Translated, it gives CASSLRETQYF.

This chain connects TRBV29-1 to TRBJ1-3; 9 bases line up with TRBD1. The germline gives CDR1 SQVTM, CDR2 ANQGSEA. CDR3 length equals 15 residues. V gave up 4 bases and J gave up 3 bases; unmatched junction bases: 7. The CDR3 sequence is CSVANRGLFGNTIYF. Written as DNA, the CDR3 is TGCAGCGTTGCTAACAGGGGGCTGTTTGGAAACACCATATATTTT.

There are a few counts of this clone. The chain employs TRBV28 and TRBJ2-1; D perhaps matches TRBD1 (6 bases). Germline values: CDR1 MDHEN, CDR2 SYDVKM. The CDR3 spans 15 residues. V lost 5 bases, J lost 0 bases, and 11 bases lay in between. CDR3 in DNA: TGTGCCAGCAGTGCAGGGGTTAGCTCCTACAATGAGCAGTTCTTC. Translating gives CASSAGVSSYNEQFF. The variable domain in full, with the rest retrieved from reference TRBV28 and TRBJ2-1, is DVKVTQSSRYLVKRTGEKVFLECVQDMDHENMFWYRQDPGLGLRLIYFSYDVKMKEKGDIPEGYSVSREKKERFSLILESASTNQTSMYLCASSAGVSSYNEQFFGPGTRLTVL.

The rearrangement links TRBV28 to TRBJ2-3; 9 bases align to TRBD2. The junction had 3 bases not matched to a gene; V was cut back by 2 bases and J by 3 bases. Germline V gene lookup returns CDR1 MDHEN and CDR2 SYDVKM. This CDR3 comprises 15 residues. The CDR3 DNA follows: TGTGCCAGCAGTTTAGCGGGAGGGCGGACAGATACGCAGTATTTT. Its protein is CASSLAGGRTDTQYF.